The entry that follows covers one T cell receptor beta chain sequence. This record belongs to a study of cytomegalovirus exposure and HLA in healthy donors. 13 Jbeta primers and 60 Vbeta primers were used for the PCR. Sequencing was performed with immunoSEQ multiplex PCR; in TCRdb, only in-frame clones are kept and a portion is missing. Of 100,000 to 150,000 clones listed, 70% to 85% were seen once; the top ten hold approximately 3%. The CDR3 is 13 amino acids. Germline lookup yields CDR1 MNHNS and CDR2 SASEGT. With 6 bases removed from V and 8 bases from J, the gap between germline ends came to 16 bases.

This chain joins TRBV6-1 and TRBJ1-1; tentative D call: TRBD1 (6 bases). Sequencing input: PBMCs. The TCR comes from a woman under 30 in good health and CMV-seropositive. The CDR3 loop reads CASRRPGTYEAFF. DNA of the CDR3: TGTGCCAGCAGGAGACCCGGGACATACGAAGCTTTCTTT.